The clone carrying this TCR beta chain occurred many times. Amplification of TCR beta CDR3 regions was performed using RNA transcripts as template. HTBI primers were employed in a first-round RT-PCR of the TCR CDR3. From the multiplex PCR reads, TCRdb called clonotypes with MiXCR, one entry per CDR3 protein. The table lists around 600,000 distinct CDR3 sequences, 14% of them singletons. These data come from a study of T cells in Graves' hyperthyroidism and ophthalmopathy. A NOSPECS grade of at least 4, a Clinical Activity Score of at least 3 and duration under 3 months were recorded in ophthalmopathy patients. Clinical symptoms, serum thyroxine and TRAb, thyroid ultrasound and orbital computed tomography together formed the diagnostic basis. Germline V lookup: CDR1 MNHNS, CDR2 SASEGT. This CDR3 spans 16 amino acids. V was trimmed by 3 bases and J by 1 base, leaving 14 bases between them.

The chain couples TRBV6-1 to TRBJ2-3; unclear D gene. Sample: blood. The TCR comes from a young woman with Graves' ophthalmopathy. The CDR3 DNA reads TGTGCCAGCAGTGAGAGGCGGCACCAGGGCACAGATACGCAGTATTTT. Protein product: CASSERRHQGTDTQYF.